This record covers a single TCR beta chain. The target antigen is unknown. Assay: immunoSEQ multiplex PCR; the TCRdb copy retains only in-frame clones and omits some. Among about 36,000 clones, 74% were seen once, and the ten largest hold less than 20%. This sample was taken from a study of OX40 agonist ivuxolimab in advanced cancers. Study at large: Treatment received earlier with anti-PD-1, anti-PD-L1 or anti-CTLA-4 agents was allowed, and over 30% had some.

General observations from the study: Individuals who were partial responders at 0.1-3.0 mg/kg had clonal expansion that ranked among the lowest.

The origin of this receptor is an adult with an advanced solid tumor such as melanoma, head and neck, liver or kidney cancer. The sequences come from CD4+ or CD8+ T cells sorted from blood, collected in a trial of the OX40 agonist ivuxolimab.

The CDR3 sequence is CASSYQGSPSFPYF. DNA for the CDR3: TGTGCCAGCAGTTATCAGGGGTCCCCCTCATTTCCTTACTTC. This chain connects TRBV6-5 to TRBJ2-7; D might be TRBD1 (6 bases). Germline-derived CDR1 and CDR2 are MNHEY and SVGAGI. V gave up 3 bases and J gave up 13 bases, with 22 bases separating them. This CDR3 is built from 14 residues.